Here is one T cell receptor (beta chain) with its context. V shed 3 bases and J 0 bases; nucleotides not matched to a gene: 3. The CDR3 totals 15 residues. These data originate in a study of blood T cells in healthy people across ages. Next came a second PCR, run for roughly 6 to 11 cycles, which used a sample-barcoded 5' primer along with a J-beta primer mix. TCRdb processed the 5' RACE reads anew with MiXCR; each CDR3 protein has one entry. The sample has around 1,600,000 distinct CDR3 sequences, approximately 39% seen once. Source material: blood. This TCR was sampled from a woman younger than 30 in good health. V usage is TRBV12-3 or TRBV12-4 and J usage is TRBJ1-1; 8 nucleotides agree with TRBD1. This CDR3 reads CASSLGDRMNTEAFF. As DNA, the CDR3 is TGTGCCAGCAGTTTGGGGGACAGGATGAACACTGAAGCTTTCTTT.